This T cell receptor (beta chain) comes out of a study of blood T cell repertoires in COVID-19. About the research overall: Both acute and convalescent COVID-19 samples were obtained from the United States, Italy and Spain. T cells, B-cell-depleted T cells, or PBMCs provided the cDNA or gDNA that served as material.

Germline V gene data show CDR1 as SGHTA and CDR2 as FQGNSA. This CDR3 region has 15 residues. J gave up 7 bases and V 1 base, and 6 bases lay outside the gene matches. TCRdb keeps only in-frame clones here, not all; method: immunoSEQ multiplex PCR. The sample holds some 130,000 clones, roughly 90% seen once. Sequenced input: peripheral blood. V gene TRBV7-2 combines with J gene TRBJ2-5; 10 positions match TRBD2. This clonotype originated in a man in his sixties or seventies with active COVID-19. Written as DNA, the CDR3 is TGTGCCAGCAGCTTAGAACTAGCGGGGCCCGGGACCCAGTACTTC. This gives the protein CASSLELAGPGTQYF.